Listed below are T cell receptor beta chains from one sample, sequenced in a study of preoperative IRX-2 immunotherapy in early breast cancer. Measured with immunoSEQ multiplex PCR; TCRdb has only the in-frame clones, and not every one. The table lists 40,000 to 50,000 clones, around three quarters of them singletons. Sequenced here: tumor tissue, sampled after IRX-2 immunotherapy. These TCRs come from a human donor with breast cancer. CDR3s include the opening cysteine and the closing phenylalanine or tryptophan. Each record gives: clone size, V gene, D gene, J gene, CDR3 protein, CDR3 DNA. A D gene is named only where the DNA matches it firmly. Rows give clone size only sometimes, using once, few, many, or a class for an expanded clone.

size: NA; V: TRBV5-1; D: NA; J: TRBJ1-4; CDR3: CASSLGFSTNEKLFF; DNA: TGCGCCAGCAGCTTAGGATTTTCAACTAATGAAAAACTGTTTTTT
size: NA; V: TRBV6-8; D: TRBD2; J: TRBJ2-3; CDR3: CASSRGGTSGADTQYF; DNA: TGTGCCAGCAGTCGGGGGGGGACTAGCGGGGCAGATACGCAGTATTTT
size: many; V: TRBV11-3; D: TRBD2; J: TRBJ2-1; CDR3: CASSLTGTSGAIAYNEQFF; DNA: TGTGCCAGCAGCCTAACCGGGACTAGCGGGGCCATCGCCTACAATGAGCAGTTCTTC
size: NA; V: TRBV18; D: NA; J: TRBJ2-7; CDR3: CASSPPRRSSSYEQYF; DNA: TGTGCCAGCTCACCACCAAGGCGGAGTAGCTCCTACGAGCAGTACTTC
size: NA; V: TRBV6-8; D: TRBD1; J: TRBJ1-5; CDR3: CASRRDRESNQPQHF; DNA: TGTGCCAGCAGAAGAGACAGGGAAAGCAATCAGCCCCAGCATTTT
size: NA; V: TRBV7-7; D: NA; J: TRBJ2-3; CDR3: CASSQDGISTDTQYF; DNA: TGTGCCAGCAGCCAAGACGGCATTAGCACAGATACGCAGTATTTT
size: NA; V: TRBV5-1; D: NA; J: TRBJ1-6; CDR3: CASSLSGINSPLHF; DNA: TGCGCCAGCAGCTTGTCGGGGATTAATTCACCCCTCCACTTT
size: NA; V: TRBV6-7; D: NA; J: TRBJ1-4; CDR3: CASGTKREKLFF; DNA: TGTGCCAGCGGAACTAAGAGGGAAAAACTGTTTTTT
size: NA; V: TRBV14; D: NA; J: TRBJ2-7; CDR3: CASSLSDSYEQYF; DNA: TGTGCCAGCAGCCTTTCCGACAGCTACGAGCAGTACTTC
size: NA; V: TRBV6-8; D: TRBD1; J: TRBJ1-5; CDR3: CATGTGGALNQPQHF; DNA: TGTGCCACCGGGACAGGGGGCGCACTCAATCAGCCCCAGCATTTT
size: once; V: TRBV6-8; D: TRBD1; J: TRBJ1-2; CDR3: CASSSRQGRGYTF; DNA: TGTGCCAGCAGTTCCCGACAGGGACGGGGCTACACCTTC
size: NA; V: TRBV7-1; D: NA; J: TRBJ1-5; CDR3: CASSPSGWSNQPQHF; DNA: TGTGCCAGCAGCCCCTCGGGATGGAGCAATCAGCCCCAGCATTTT
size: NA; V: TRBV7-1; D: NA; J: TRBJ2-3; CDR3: CASSLEFRAGMADTQYF; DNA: TGTGCCAGCAGCTTGGAGTTTCGTGCAGGGATGGCGGATACGCAGTATTTT
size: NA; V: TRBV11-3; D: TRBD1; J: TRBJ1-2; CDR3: CASSFQGQEANYGYTF; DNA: TGTGCCAGCAGCTTCCAGGGACAGGAAGCTAACTATGGCTACACCTTC
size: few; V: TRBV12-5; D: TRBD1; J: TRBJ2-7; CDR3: CATRGQVSYEQYF; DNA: TGTGCTACAAGGGGACAGGTCTCCTACGAGCAGTACTTC
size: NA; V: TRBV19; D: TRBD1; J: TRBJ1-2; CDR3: CASSATGGNYGYTF; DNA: TGTGCCAGTAGTGCAACAGGGGGCAACTATGGCTACACCTTC
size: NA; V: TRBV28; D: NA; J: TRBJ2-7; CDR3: CASTQAAGNEQYF; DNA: TGTGCCAGCACCCAGGCGGCGGGAAACGAGCAGTACTTC
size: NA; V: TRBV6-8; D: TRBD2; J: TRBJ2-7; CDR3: CASSRDYNSYEQYF; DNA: TGTGCCAGCAGTCGGGACTACAACTCCTACGAGCAGTACTTC
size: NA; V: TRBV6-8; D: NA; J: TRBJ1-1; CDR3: CASGTNRNTEAFF; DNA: TGTGCCAGCGGGACCAACCGTAACACTGAAGCTTTCTTT
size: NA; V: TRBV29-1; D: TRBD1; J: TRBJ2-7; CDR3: CSVTGTGGLGPYEQYF; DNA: TGCAGCGTCACCGGGACAGGGGGCCTAGGTCCCTACGAGCAGTACTTC
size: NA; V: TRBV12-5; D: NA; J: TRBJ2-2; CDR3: CASGLVEAGELFF; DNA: TGTGCTAGTGGTTTGGTAGAGGCCGGGGAGCTGTTTTTT
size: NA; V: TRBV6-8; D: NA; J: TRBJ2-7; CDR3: CAIAGQQSYEQYF; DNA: TGTGCCATCGCGGGACAACAATCCTACGAGCAGTACTTC
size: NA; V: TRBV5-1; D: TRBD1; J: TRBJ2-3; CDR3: CASSLTGAKDTQYF; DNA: TGCGCCAGCAGCCTCACAGGGGCGAAAGATACGCAGTATTTT
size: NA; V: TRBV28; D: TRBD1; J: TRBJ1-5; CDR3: CASSYQGASNQPQHF; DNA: TGTGCCAGCAGTTACCAGGGGGCGAGCAATCAGCCCCAGCATTTT
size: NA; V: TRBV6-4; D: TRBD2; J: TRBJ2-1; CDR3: CASRSGTSGSNEQFF; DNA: TGTGCCAGCAGGTCCGGGACTAGCGGCTCAAATGAGCAGTTCTTC
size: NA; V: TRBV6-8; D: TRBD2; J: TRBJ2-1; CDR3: CAISPGSGGRGYNEQFF; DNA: TGTGCCATCAGCCCCGGCAGTGGCGGGAGAGGCTACAATGAGCAGTTCTTC
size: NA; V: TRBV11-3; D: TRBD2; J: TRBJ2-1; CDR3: CASSPGLAGGLNEQFF; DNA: TGTGCCAGCAGCCCGGGACTAGCGGGGGGGCTCAATGAGCAGTTCTTC
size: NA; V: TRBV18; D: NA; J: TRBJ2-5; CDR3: CASSPRGQETQYF; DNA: TGTGCCAGCTCACCGAGGGGACAAGAGACCCAGTACTTC
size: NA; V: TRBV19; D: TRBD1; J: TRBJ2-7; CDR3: CASSTGTAAHEQYF; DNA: TGTGCCAGTAGTACCGGGACAGCGGCACACGAGCAGTACTTC
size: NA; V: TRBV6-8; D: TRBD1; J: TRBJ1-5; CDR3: CAIRDREGNQPQHF; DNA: TGTGCCATCAGGGACAGGGAAGGCAATCAGCCCCAGCATTTT
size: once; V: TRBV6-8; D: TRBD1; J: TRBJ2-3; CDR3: CASSYGTGVGDTQYF; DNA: TGTGCCAGCAGTTACGGGACAGGGGTCGGCGATACGCAGTATTTT
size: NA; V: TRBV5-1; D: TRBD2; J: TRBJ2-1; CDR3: CASSWILGGRSSEQFF; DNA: TGCGCCAGCAGCTGGATCCTCGGCGGGAGGTCAAGTGAGCAGTTCTTC
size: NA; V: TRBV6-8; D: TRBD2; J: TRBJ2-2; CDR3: CASRFTSGRVNGELFF; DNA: TGTGCCAGCAGATTTACTAGCGGGAGGGTGAACGGGGAGCTGTTTTTT
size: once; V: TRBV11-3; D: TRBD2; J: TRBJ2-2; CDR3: CASSPMGLAGSTGELFF; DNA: TGTGCCAGCAGCCCGATGGGACTAGCGGGGAGCACCGGGGAGCTGTTTTTT
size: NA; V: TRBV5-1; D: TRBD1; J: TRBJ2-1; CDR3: CASSGGTGKVEQFF; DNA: TGCGCCAGCAGCGGGGGGACAGGGAAGGTTGAGCAGTTCTTC
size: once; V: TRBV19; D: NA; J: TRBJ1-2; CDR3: CASSMLNGYTF; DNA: TGTGCCAGTAGTATGCTCAATGGCTACACCTTC
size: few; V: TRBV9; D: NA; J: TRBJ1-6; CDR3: CASSEMGWDSPLHF; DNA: TGTGCCAGCAGTGAAATGGGGTGGGATTCACCCCTCCACTTT
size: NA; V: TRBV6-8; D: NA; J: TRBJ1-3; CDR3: CASSGEVLLSGNTIYF; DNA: TGTGCCAGCAGTGGGGAGGTACTCCTCTCTGGAAACACCATATATTTT
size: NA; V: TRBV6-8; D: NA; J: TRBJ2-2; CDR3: CASSSDRTNTGELFF; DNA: TGTGCCAGCAGTTCCGACAGGACGAACACCGGGGAGCTGTTTTTT
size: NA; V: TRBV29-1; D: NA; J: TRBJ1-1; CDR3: CSGRGRNTEAFF; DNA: TGCAGTGGTCGCGGGAGAAACACTGAAGCTTTCTTT